This TCR beta chain was observed in a study of T cell changes during pregnancy in multiple sclerosis. The CDR3 has 15 amino acids. Between the trimmed V and J ends, which lost 2 bases and 0 bases, there was a span of 11 bases. Germline CDR1 is GTSNPN and CDR2 is SVGIG (reference sequence). Generated by immunoSEQ multiplex PCR, the TCRdb table keeps only in-frame clones and is missing some. This table has under 95,000 clones, over 80% appearing once. J is TRBJ1-5 and V is TRBV30; weak D call: TRBD1 (5 bases). This clonotype originated in a female donor with multiple sclerosis, enrolled in a pregnancy study. Material: CD4+ T cells from peripheral blood mononuclear cells, obtained before pregnancy. Here the CDR3 DNA reads TGTGCCTGGAGTACGACAGATTATAGCAATCAGCCCCAGCATTTT. The encoded protein is CAWSTTDYSNQPQHF.